This TCR beta chain was captured in a study of cytomegalovirus exposure and HLA in healthy donors. With 60 Vbeta and 13 Jbeta primers, the PCR was carried out. Using immunoSEQ multiplex PCR, the repertoire was profiled, and TCRdb retains in-frame clones only, with some absent. Here the sample spans approximately 92,000 clones, about 84% being singletons. Germline V gene data show CDR1 as SGHTS and CDR2 as YDEGEE. Trimming stripped 0 bases from V and 2 bases from J, with 9 bases between. This CDR3 has 14 amino acids. This clonotype originated in a girl aged 2-10 years in good health and CMV-seropositive. Sequences were obtained from PBMCs. The V gene is TRBV5-8, the J gene TRBJ2-7; the D gene is possibly TRBD2 (5 bases). The CDR3 is CASSLEPGTYEQYF. CDR3 DNA sequence: TGTGCCAGCAGCTTGGAGCCGGGGACCTACGAGCAGTACTTC.